This T cell receptor beta chain was identified in a study of breast tumors, draining lymph nodes, adjacent tissues. The study, taken as a whole, reports: Data fit most tumor T cells coming from lymph node, expanding in tumor. Data only fit, rather than demonstrated, lymph node origin of most tumor T cells. Tumor TCR diversity was below lymph nodes but above nontumor tissue. Luminal-like breast cancer showed significantly higher tumor–nontumor repertoire similarity than basal-like.

TCRdb called the multiplex PCR reads again in MiXCR, with one record for every CDR3 protein. The sample lists about 63,000 distinct CDR3 sequences, 57% seen once, with around a fifth in the top ten. There are 12 residues in the CDR3. The V gene's germline CDR1 is DFQATT and CDR2 SNEGSKA (reference sequence). V lost 0 bases and J 3 bases, leaving 4 bases between the germline ends. This clonotype was seen ten or more times. What it recognizes is unknown. The V call is TRBV20-1, the J call TRBJ2-3; D is ambiguous. Sequenced: breast tumor tissue. This sequence originates from a female donor with breast cancer. Some clones in this sample may be carry-over from other donors' samples. In nucleotides, the CDR3 is TGCAGTGCTAGAGAACGGACAGATACGCAGTATTTT. This gives the protein CSARERTDTQYF.